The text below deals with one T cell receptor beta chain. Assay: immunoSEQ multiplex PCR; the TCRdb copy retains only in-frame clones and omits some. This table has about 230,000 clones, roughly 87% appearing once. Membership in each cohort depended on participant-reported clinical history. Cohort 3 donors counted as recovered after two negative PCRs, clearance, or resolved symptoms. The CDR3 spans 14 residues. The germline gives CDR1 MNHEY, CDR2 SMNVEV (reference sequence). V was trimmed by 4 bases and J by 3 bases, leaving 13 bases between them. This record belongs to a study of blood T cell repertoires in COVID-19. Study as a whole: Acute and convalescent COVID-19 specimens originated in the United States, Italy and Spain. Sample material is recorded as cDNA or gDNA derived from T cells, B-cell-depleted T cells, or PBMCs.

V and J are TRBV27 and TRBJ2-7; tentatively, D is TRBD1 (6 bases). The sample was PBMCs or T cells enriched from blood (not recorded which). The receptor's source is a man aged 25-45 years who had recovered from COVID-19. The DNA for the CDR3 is TGTGCCAGCAGTTGGGGGCCTAACTACTACGAGCAGTACTTC. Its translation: CASSWGPNYYEQYF.